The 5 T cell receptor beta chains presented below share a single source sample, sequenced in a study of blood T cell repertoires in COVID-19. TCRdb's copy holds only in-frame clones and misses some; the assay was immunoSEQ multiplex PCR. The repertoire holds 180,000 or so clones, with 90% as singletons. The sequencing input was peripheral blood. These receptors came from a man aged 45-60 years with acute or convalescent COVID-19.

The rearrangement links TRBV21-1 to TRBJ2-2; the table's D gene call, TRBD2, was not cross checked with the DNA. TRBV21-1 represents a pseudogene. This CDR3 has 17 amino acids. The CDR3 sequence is CASSEHSGGKNTGELFF. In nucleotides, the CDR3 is TGTGCCAGCAGCGAACATAGCGGGGGGAAGAACACCGGGGAGCTGTTTTTT.

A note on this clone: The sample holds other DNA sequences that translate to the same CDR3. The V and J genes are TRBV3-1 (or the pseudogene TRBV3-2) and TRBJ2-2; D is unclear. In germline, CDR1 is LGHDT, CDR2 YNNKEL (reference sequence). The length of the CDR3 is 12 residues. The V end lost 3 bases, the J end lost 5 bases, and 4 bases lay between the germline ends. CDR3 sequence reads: CASSHRTGELFF. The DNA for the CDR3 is TGTGCCAGCAGCCATAGAACCGGGGAGCTGTTTTTT.

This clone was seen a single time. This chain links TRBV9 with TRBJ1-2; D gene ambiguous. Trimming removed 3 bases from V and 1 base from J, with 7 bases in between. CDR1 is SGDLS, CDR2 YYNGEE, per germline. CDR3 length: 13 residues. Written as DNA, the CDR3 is TGTGCCAGCAGCGAGAACTTTAACTATGGCTACACCTTC. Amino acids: CASSENFNYGYTF.

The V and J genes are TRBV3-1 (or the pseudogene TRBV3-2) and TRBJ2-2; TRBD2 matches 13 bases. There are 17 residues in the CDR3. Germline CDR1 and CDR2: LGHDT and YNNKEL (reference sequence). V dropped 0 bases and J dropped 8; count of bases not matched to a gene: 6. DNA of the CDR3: TGTGCCAGCAGCCAAGATTGGGGACTAGCGGGAACAGGGGAGCTGTTTTTT. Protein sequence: CASSQDWGLAGTGELFF.

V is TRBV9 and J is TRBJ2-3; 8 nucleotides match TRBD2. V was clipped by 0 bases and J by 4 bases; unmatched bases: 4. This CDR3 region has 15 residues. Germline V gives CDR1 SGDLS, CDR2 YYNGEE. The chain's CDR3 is CASSVAGGLSDTQYF. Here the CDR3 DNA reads TGTGCCAGCAGCGTAGCGGGGGGGTTATCAGATACGCAGTATTTT.